A selection of T cell receptor beta chains follows, all from one sample in a study of cytomegalovirus exposure and HLA in healthy donors. Profiled with immunoSEQ multiplex PCR; TCRdb holds only in-frame clones, not every one. The data hold 260,000 or so clones, with about 90% observed a single time. Sequenced material: PBMCs. The receptors were gathered from a woman aged 30 to 39 in good health and CMV-seronegative. Both conserved end residues are part of each CDR3. D genes are given only for firm matches. Only some rows state a clone size, as once, few, many or a class for expanded clones.

>once|-|TRBV21-1|TRBJ2-7
CASSNRGRYF
TGTGCCAGCAGCAATAGGGGACGGTACTTC
>-|-|TRBV5-1|TRBJ1-2
CASSLDGSNYGYTF
TGCGCCAGCAGCTTGGATGGCAGTAACTATGGCTACACCTTC
>-|-|TRBV12-5|TRBJ2-7
CASRLDQNSYEQYF
TGTGCTAGCCGTTTGGACCAGAACTCCTACGAGCAGTACTTC
>-|TRBD2|TRBV6-5|TRBJ2-1
CASSYALASGSDEQFF
TGTGCCAGCAGTTACGCATTGGCTAGCGGGAGCGATGAGCAGTTCTTC
>-|-|TRBV19|TRBJ2-3
CASSSGDITDTQYF
TGTGCCAGTAGTAGCGGCGATATCACAGATACGCAGTATTTT
>-|TRBD2|TRBV11-3|TRBJ2-1
CASSLERLAGLYNEQFF
TGTGCCAGCAGCCTAGAACGGCTAGCGGGGCTCTACAATGAGCAGTTCTTC
>-|-|TRBV15|TRBJ1-5
CATSRDHQPQHF
TGTGCCACCAGCAGAGATCATCAGCCCCAGCATTTT
>-|-|TRBV5-6|TRBJ2-3
CASSLDEWGATDTQYF
TGTGCCAGCAGCTTGGACGAGTGGGGAGCCACAGATACGCAGTATTTT
>-|TRBD1|TRBV15|TRBJ1-4
CATSRTGFNEKLFF
TGTGCCACCAGCAGGACAGGGTTTAATGAAAAACTGTTTTTT
>-|TRBD1|TRBV5-6|TRBJ1-1
CASSLGPGGAVTEAFF
TGTGCCAGCAGCTTGGGTCCAGGGGGGGCGGTGACTGAAGCTTTCTTT
>-|-|TRBV28|TRBJ2-7
CASSFTAAYEQYF
TGTGCCAGCAGTTTTACAGCCGCCTACGAGCAGTACTTC
>-|-|TRBV28|TRBJ2-7
CASSSSVPYEQYF
TGTGCCAGCAGTTCCTCCGTTCCCTACGAGCAGTACTTC
>-|TRBD1|TRBV19|TRBJ2-7
CASSSGTDYEQYF
TGTGCCAGTAGTAGTGGGACAGACTACGAGCAGTACTTC
>-|TRBD1|TRBV28|TRBJ2-1
CASSLRQGDGQFF
TGTGCCAGCAGTCTACGACAGGGGGACGGGCAGTTCTTC
>-|-|TRBV5-6|TRBJ2-7
CASSSGFGSSYEQYF
TGTGCCAGCAGCTCCGGATTTGGCAGCTCCTACGAGCAGTACTTC
>once|-|TRBV28|TRBJ2-1
CASNSGVRSYNEQFF
TGTGCCAGCAACTCGGGGGTAAGGTCCTACAATGAGCAGTTCTTC
>once|-|TRBV5-1|TRBJ1-2
CASSSTDQGYTF
TGCGCCAGCAGCTCGACGGACCAGGGCTACACCTTC
>-|TRBD1|TRBV19|TRBJ2-1
CASTTTWDRESGYNEQFF
TGTGCCAGTACCACTACCTGGGACAGGGAGTCGGGCTACAATGAGCAGTTCTTC
>-|-|TRBV19|TRBJ2-7
CASAPGSYEQYF
TGTGCCAGTGCCCCGGGCTCCTACGAGCAGTACTTC
>-|-|TRBV27|TRBJ1-4
CASSSLGTNEKLFF
TGTGCCAGCAGTTCATTGGGGACTAATGAAAAACTGTTTTTT
>-|TRBD1|TRBV18|TRBJ1-2
CASSPSDRAPLYGYTF
TGTGCCAGCTCACCAAGCGACAGGGCTCCACTCTATGGCTACACCTTC
>-|-|TRBV5-1|TRBJ2-1
CASSLARYEQFF
TGCGCCAGCAGCTTGGCCAGGTATGAGCAGTTCTTC
>-|-|TRBV7-8|TRBJ1-2
CASSLEGQTYGYTF
TGTGCCAGCAGCTTAGAGGGACAAACCTATGGCTACACCTTC
>-|TRBD2|TRBV11-3|TRBJ2-2
CASSLDRSGRGLRELFF
TGTGCCAGCAGCTTAGATCGCAGCGGGAGGGGCTTACGGGAGCTGTTTTTT
>-|TRBD1|TRBV5-1|TRBJ2-7
CASTSGQGFNEQYF
TGCGCCAGCACCTCGGGACAGGGTTTCAACGAGCAGTACTTC
>-|TRBD1|TRBV28|TRBJ2-6
CASRTGGAGANVLTF
TGTGCCAGCAGGACAGGGGGCGCTGGGGCCAACGTCCTGACTTTC
>once|TRBD1|TRBV30|TRBJ1-2
CAWSFRQGARGYTF
TGTGCCTGGAGTTTCCGGCAGGGGGCTCGCGGCTACACCTTC
>-|TRBD2|TRBV6-1|TRBJ2-1
CASSEGLAGREQFF
TGTGCCAGCAGTGAGGGACTAGCGGGACGTGAGCAGTTCTTC
>-|-|TRBV30|TRBJ2-7
CAWSEVTYEQYF
TGTGCCTGGAGTGAGGTGACCTACGAGCAGTACTTC
>-|TRBD2|TRBV27|TRBJ2-7
CASSGGGRTSYEQYF
TGTGCCAGCAGTGGGGGCGGGAGGACCTCCTACGAGCAGTACTTC
>-|-|TRBV6-6|TRBJ1-4
CASSFVLPGNEKLFF
TGTGCCAGCAGTTTTGTGCTCCCCGGCAATGAAAAACTGTTTTTT
>-|-|TRBV29-1|TRBJ2-1
CSVPQATSYNEQFF
TGCAGCGTGCCACAGGCTACATCCTACAATGAGCAGTTCTTC
>once|TRBD2|TRBV2|TRBJ2-1
CASNLGLADNEQFF
TGTGCCAGCAACTTGGGACTAGCGGACAATGAGCAGTTCTTC
>once|TRBD1|TRBV5-4|TRBJ2-1
CASSLVQGADEQFF
TGTGCCAGCAGCTTGGTACAGGGGGCGGATGAGCAGTTCTTC
>-|-|TRBV27|TRBJ2-6
CASSRSTGGANVLTF
TGTGCCAGCAGTAGATCGACGGGGGGGGCCAACGTCCTGACTTTC
>-|TRBD2|TRBV11-1|TRBJ2-1
CASSPPTGGSAYNEQFF
TGTGCCAGCAGCCCCCCCACTGGCGGGAGTGCCTACAATGAGCAGTTCTTC
>-|TRBD2|TRBV19|TRBJ2-2
CASSTGGRAYTGELFF
TGTGCCAGTAGTACCGGTGGGAGGGCCTACACCGGGGAGCTGTTTTTT
>-|-|TRBV7-3|TRBJ2-7
CASSLQGVTSSYEQYF
TGTGCCAGCAGCTTACAAGGCGTTACCAGCTCCTACGAGCAGTACTTC
>-|-|TRBV11-2|TRBJ2-7
CASSPGGSSYEQYF
TGTGCCAGCAGCCCAGGGGGGAGCTCCTACGAGCAGTACTTC
>-|-|TRBV20-1|TRBJ2-2
CSAVDLGELFF
TGCAGTGCCGTTGACTTGGGGGAGCTGTTTTTT
>-|TRBD1|TRBV12-5|TRBJ2-5
CASGLVPGQPQYF
TGTGCTAGTGGTTTGGTCCCGGGACAGCCCCAGTACTTC
>once|TRBD1|TRBV5-1|TRBJ2-5
CASSLAGTGPWGETQYF
TGCGCCAGCAGCTTGGCCGGGACAGGTCCCTGGGGAGAGACCCAGTACTTC
>-|TRBD2|TRBV18|TRBJ2-1
CASSPLHGDYFSHEQFF
TGTGCCAGCTCACCGCTCCATGGGGACTACTTTAGTCATGAGCAGTTCTTC